The 14 T cell receptor beta chains reported below all come from one sample, sequenced in a study of blood T cell repertoires in COVID-19. Clones were read by immunoSEQ multiplex PCR, and TCRdb kept only the in-frame ones, dropping some. This repertoire shows some 150,000 clones, 70% to 90% found once; its top ten account for about 2.6%. The sequenced sample consisted of peripheral blood. These receptors all come from a human donor with acute or convalescent COVID-19. The donor label of this sample is uncertain.

The chain recombines TRBV7-8 with TRBJ1-1; D may be TRBD1 (5 bases). CDR3 size: 15 residues. Germline-derived CDR1 and CDR2 are SGHVS and FQNEAQ. Deletions cut 3 bases from V and 5 bases from J, with 16 bases between. Here the CDR3 DNA reads TGTGCCAGCAGCTTGTCAGGCAGGGTAAAGACTGAAGCTTTCTTT. Translation: CASSLSGRVKTEAFF.

The chain has TRBV10-3 and TRBJ1-5, with D perhaps matching TRBD1 (6 bases). The CDR3 has 12 amino acids. From germline, CDR1 is ENHRY and CDR2 SYGVKD. V was pared by 9 bases and J by 5 bases, with 11 bases between. CDR3 loop: CAIKQGDQPQHF. The CDR3 nucleotides read TGTGCCATTAAACAGGGCGATCAGCCCCAGCATTTT.

The chain recombines TRBV27 with TRBJ1-2; 8 bases match TRBD1. Germline V gives CDR1 MNHEY, CDR2 SMNVEV (reference sequence). Trimming at V came to 4 bases and at J to 7 bases, leaving 11 bases not matched to a gene. The CDR3 spans 15 residues. Here the CDR3 reads CASSSPLDRAGGYTF. The CDR3 region has the DNA TGTGCCAGCAGTTCCCCATTGGACAGGGCGGGTGGCTACACCTTC.

V is TRBV7-3 and J is TRBJ2-5; TRBD2 agrees at 8 bases. V trimming: 5 bases; J trimming: 5 bases; junction bases outside the gene matches: 10. The CDR3 runs to 15 residues. Germline CDR1 and CDR2: SGHTA and FQGTGA. The CDR3 DNA reads as TGTGCCAGCAGCCCCACGACTAGCGTCTGGGAGACCCAGTACTTC. Translating it yields CASSPTTSVWETQYF.

The chain joins TRBV24-1 to TRBJ2-2; the D gene is possibly TRBD1 (6 bases). Trimming removed 4 bases from V and 0 bases from J, with 11 bases in between. There are 16 residues in the CDR3. Per germline, CDR1 KGHDR and CDR2 SFDVKD. The CDR3, as DNA: TGTGCCACCAGTGACCCACAGGGAACGAACACCGGGGAGCTGTTTTTT. Translation: CATSDPQGTNTGELFF.

The rearrangement links TRBV7-2 to TRBJ2-5, with D tentatively TRBD1 (6 bases). Germline V CDR1 and CDR2: SGHTA, FQGNSA. Trimming cost V 3 bases and J 2 bases, with 7 bases left between them. CDR3 length equals 13 residues. The CDR3: CASSFTGQETQYF. Here the CDR3 DNA reads TGTGCCAGCAGCTTTACAGGGCAAGAGACCCAGTACTTC.

The chain couples TRBV28 to TRBJ2-3; 7 bases fit TRBD2. J was trimmed by 4 bases and V by 6 bases; bases with no gene match: 10. The germline V gene encodes CDR1 MDHEN and CDR2 SYDVKM. CDR3 size: 15 residues. As DNA, the CDR3 is TGTGCCAGCAGGGCCTCCCGGCGGGGGTCAGATACGCAGTATTTT. This translates into CASRASRRGSDTQYF.

The rearrangement links TRBV9 to TRBJ2-1, with 8 bases identical to TRBD2. Per germline, CDR1 SGDLS and CDR2 YYNGEE. J was trimmed by 4 bases and V by 0 bases; bases with no gene match: 15. CDR3 length: 19 amino acids. CDR3 loop: CASSVGAGAREQTYNEQFF. CDR3 bases: TGTGCCAGCAGCGTAGGAGCGGGGGCTCGCGAACAAACATACAATGAGCAGTTCTTC. The entire variable domain, with the rest obtained from reference TRBV9 and TRBJ2-1, is as follows: DSGVTQTPKHLITATGQRVTLRCSPRSGDLSVYWYQQSLDQGLQFLIQYYNGEERAKGNILERFSAQQFPDLHSELNLSSLELGDSALYFCASSVGAGAREQTYNEQFFGPGTRLTVL.

The chain joins TRBV7-3 to TRBJ2-1, with unresolved D. V was trimmed by 4 bases and J by 9 bases, leaving 16 bases between them. This CDR3 is 14 amino acids long. From germline, CDR1 is SGHTA and CDR2 FQGTGA. In DNA form, the CDR3 reads TGTGCCAGCAGCTATGGCCCTATGCCGGGTGAGCAGTTCTTC. Translating it yields CASSYGPMPGEQFF.

The chain has TRBV2 and TRBJ1-6; D unresolved. CDR1 is SNHLY and CDR2 is FYNNEI in the germline V gene. Trimming pared 5 bases from V and 7 bases from J, leaving 6 bases between. The CDR3 totals 12 residues. As DNA, the CDR3 is TGTGCCAGCAGTTACAAGAATTCACCCCTCCACTTT. Translated, it gives CASSYKNSPLHF. Full variable domain (missing parts from reference TRBV2 and TRBJ1-6): EPEVTQTPSHQVTQMGQEVILRCVPISNHLYFYWYRQILGQKVEFLVSFYNNEISEKSEIFDDQFSVERPDGSNFTLKIRSTKLEDSAMYFCASSYKNSPLHFGNGTRLTVT.

V and J are TRBV4-3 and TRBJ1-6; no definite D call. The CDR3 contains 20 residues. Germline V lookup: CDR1 LGHNA, CDR2 YSLEER. The V and J ends lost 0 bases and 0 bases respectively, with 18 bases between them. As DNA, the CDR3 is TGCGCCAGCAGCCAAGAGACTCTAACATCGACCAGCTCCTATAATTCACCCCTCCACTTT. Translated, it gives CASSQETLTSTSSYNSPLHF.

V is TRBV29-1 and J is TRBJ2-3; tentative D call: TRBD2 (5 bases). Trimming shortened V by 7 bases and J by 1 base, and 9 bases separated the two germline ends. The CDR3 loop spans 12 amino acids. Per the germline V gene, CDR1 is SQVTM and CDR2 is ANQGSEA. The CDR3 loop is CSERAGTDTQYF. CDR3 sequence (DNA): TGCAGCGAGAGGGCGGGCACAGATACGCAGTATTTT.

The J gene is TRBJ2-5, the V gene TRBV24-1, with 10 bases lining up with TRBD1. Germline loops: CDR1 KGHDR, CDR2 SFDVKD. After removal of 5 bases from V and 2 bases from J, the junction contained 4 bases not matched to a gene. The CDR3 extends over 15 amino acids. This chain's CDR3 is CATSVGTGAQETQYF. DNA for the CDR3: TGTGCCACCAGTGTCGGGACAGGGGCACAAGAGACCCAGTACTTC.

The V gene is TRBV24-1, the J gene TRBJ1-2; 9 positions agree with TRBD1. Trimming took 4 bases from V and 5 from J; bases not matched to a gene: 4. The CDR3 is 14 residues long. The germline V gene encodes CDR1 KGHDR and CDR2 SFDVKD. The CDR3 sequence is CATSDWTGVYGYTF. Here the CDR3 DNA reads TGTGCCACCAGTGACTGGACAGGGGTTTATGGCTACACCTTC.